This entry lists 9 T cell receptor beta chains sequenced from one sample in a study of blood T cells in healthy people across ages. Through a sample-barcoded 5' primer and a J-beta primer mix, a second PCR was run for roughly 7 to 12 cycles. TCRdb analysed the 5' RACE reads with MiXCR anew, one entry per CDR3 protein. The sample yields more than 750,000 distinct CDR3 sequences, roughly 28% seen once. These data were also reused for a study on T cells of mothers and their children.

Sequenced material: blood. These receptors originate from a woman aged 40 to 50 in good health.

The chain recombines TRBV27 with TRBJ1-1, with TRBD1 matching over 9 bases. CDR3 length equals 14 residues. Trimming removed 5 bases from V and 3 bases from J; junction bases left unmatched: 4. Per the germline V gene, CDR1 is MNHEY and CDR2 is SMNVEV (reference sequence). The CDR3 nucleotides are TGTGCCAGCAGTCGGTGGGACAGGGACACTGAAGCTTTCTTT. This gives the protein CASSRWDRDTEAFF.

The chain employs TRBV5-1 and TRBJ1-2, with D possibly matching TRBD1 (5 bases). The CDR3 is 15 amino acids. Germline V gene lookup returns CDR1 SGHRS and CDR2 YFSETQ. Trimming pared 4 bases from V and 1 base from J, leaving 14 bases between. CDR3 amino acids: CASSPKMTDNYGYTF. CDR3 nucleotides: TGCGCCAGCAGCCCCAAAATGACAGATAACTATGGCTACACCTTC. Based on the CDR3 plus reference TRBV5-1 and TRBJ1-2, the full variable domain is KAGVTQTPRYLIKTRGQQVTLSCSPISGHRSVSWYQQTPGQGLQFLFEYFSETQRNKGNFPGRFSGRQFSNSRSEMNVSTLELGDSALYLCASSPKMTDNYGYTFGSGTRLTVV.

The J gene is TRBJ2-7, the V gene TRBV7-2; a possible D gene is TRBD2 (5 bases). Germline CDR1 reads SGHTA; CDR2 reads FQGNSA. Trimming stripped 5 bases from V and 6 bases from J, with 17 bases between. This CDR3 comprises 14 residues. For the CDR3, the DNA is TGTGCCAGCAGCCGGACTCTTGTTTCTGGCGAGCAGTACTTC. Protein sequence: CASSRTLVSGEQYF.

The chain combines TRBV29-1 with TRBJ1-4, with D possibly TRBD1 on 6 matching bases. The CDR3 runs 15 residues. CDR1 is SQVTM and CDR2 is ANQGSEA in the germline V gene. Trimming removed 0 bases from V and 3 bases from J, with 11 bases in between. The CDR3 loop reads CSVEDLNRANEKLFF. CDR3 nucleotide sequence: TGCAGCGTTGAAGATCTAAACAGGGCTAATGAAAAACTGTTTTTT.

As regards this clonotype: A much larger clone sits a single nucleotide away, making a read error possible. The chain employs TRBV24-1 and TRBJ2-7, with 8 bases aligning to TRBD1. CDR3 length: 14 residues. The V segment lost 5 bases and the J segment 7 bases; nucleotides outside the gene matches: 9. CDR1 and CDR2 from the germline V gene are KGHDR and SFDVKD. The CDR3 bases are TGTGCCACCAGTGTGGCAGGGGGCTCGGATGAGCAGTACTTC. As protein: CATSVAGGSDEQYF.

This clonotype was counted a single time. This may come from a read error, since a much larger clone is one base off. The J gene is TRBJ2-3, the V gene TRBV12-3 or TRBV12-4; TRBD2 matches 8 bases. The CDR3 runs to 15 residues. Trimming at V came to 5 bases and at J to 4 bases, leaving 8 bases not matched to a gene. In nucleotides, the CDR3 is TGTGCCAGCAGTCAGACTAGCGTGGAGGCAGATACGCAGTATTTT. Its translation: CASSQTSVEADTQYF.

This clonotype was recorded at least ten times. The V and J genes are TRBV29-1 and TRBJ2-1, with 8 bases lining up with TRBD2. This CDR3 has 15 residues. The V gene end was trimmed by 1 base and the J gene end by 3 bases; junction bases not matched to a gene: 5. Germline lookup yields CDR1 SQVTM and CDR2 ANQGSEA. The CDR3 bases are TGCAGCGTTGAAGGGGGTCTAGCGGGCTACAATGAGCAGTTCTTC. Its translation: CSVEGGLAGYNEQFF.

This clonotype showed up just a few times. The V and J genes are TRBV5-1 and TRBJ2-3; TRBD1 agrees at 8 bases. CDR1 is SGHRS and CDR2 is YFSETQ in the germline V gene. The J segment lost 7 bases and the V segment lost 0 bases, leaving 7 bases of the junction unmatched. The CDR3 length is 15 residues. The CDR3 coding sequence is TGCGCCAGCAGCTTGGCTCAGGGGGCTGGGAATACGCAGTATTTT. Protein sequence: CASSLAQGAGNTQYF. The variable domain in full, with the rest retrieved from reference TRBV5-1 and TRBJ2-3, is KAGVTQTPRYLIKTRGQQVTLSCSPISGHRSVSWYQQTPGQGLQFLFEYFSETQRNKGNFPGRFSGRQFSNSRSEMNVSTLELGDSALYLCASSLAQGAGNTQYFGPGTRLTVL.

This clonotype was picked up a small number of times. CDR3 DNA: TGTGCCAGCGGTTCGGAAAACTATGGCTACACCTTC. It codes for CASGSENYGYTF. The chain couples TRBV28 to TRBJ1-2; D is uncertain. Per the germline V gene, CDR1 is MDHEN and CDR2 is SYDVKM. The CDR3 runs 12 residues. V dropped 8 bases and J dropped 2 bases, with 9 bases sitting between them.